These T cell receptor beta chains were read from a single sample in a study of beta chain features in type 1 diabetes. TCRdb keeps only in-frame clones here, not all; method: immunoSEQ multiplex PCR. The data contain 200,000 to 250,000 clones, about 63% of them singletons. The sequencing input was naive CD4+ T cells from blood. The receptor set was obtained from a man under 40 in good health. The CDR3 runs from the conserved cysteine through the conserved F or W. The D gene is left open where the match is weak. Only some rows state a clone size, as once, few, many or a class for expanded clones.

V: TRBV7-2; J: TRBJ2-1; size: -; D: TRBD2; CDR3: CASASGGAYNEQFF; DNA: TGTGCCAGCGCCAGCGGGGGGGCGTACAATGAGCAGTTCTTC
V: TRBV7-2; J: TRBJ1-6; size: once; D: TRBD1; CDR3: CASSPTGNSPLHF; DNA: TGTGCCAGCAGCCCGACAGGGAATTCACCCCTCCACTTT
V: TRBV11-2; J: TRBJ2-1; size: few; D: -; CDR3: CASRPGGLTYNEQFF; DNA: TGTGCCAGCAGACCCGGGGGATTGACCTACAATGAGCAGTTCTTC
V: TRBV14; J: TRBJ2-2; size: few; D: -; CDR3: CASSQARHSLTGELFF; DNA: TGTGCCAGCAGCCAAGCTCGACATAGTCTGACCGGGGAGCTGTTTTTT
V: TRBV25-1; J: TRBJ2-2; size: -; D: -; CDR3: CATRGLTNTGELFF; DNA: TGTGCCACGCGGGGCCTGACCAACACCGGGGAGCTGTTTTTT
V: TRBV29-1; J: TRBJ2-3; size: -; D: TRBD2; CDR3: CSVDELAGGGDTQYF; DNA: TGCAGCGTTGACGAACTAGCGGGAGGAGGAGATACGCAGTATTTT
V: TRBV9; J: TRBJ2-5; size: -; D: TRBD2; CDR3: CASSGTSEQETQYF; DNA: TGTGCCAGCAGCGGAACTAGCGAGCAAGAGACCCAGTACTTC
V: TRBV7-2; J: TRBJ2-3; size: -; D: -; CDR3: CASSPQGLRTDTQYF; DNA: TGTGCCAGCAGCCCACAGGGCTTGCGCACAGATACGCAGTATTTT
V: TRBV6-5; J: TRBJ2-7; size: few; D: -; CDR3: CATSVLYEQYF; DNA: TGTGCCACCTCTGTCCTCTACGAGCAGTACTTC
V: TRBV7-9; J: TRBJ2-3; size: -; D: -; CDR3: CASSTLASDTQYF; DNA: TGTGCCAGCAGCACCCTAGCGTCAGATACGCAGTATTTT
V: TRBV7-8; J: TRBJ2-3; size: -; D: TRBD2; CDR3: CASRLSGGTDTQYF; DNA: TGTGCCAGCAGACTTAGCGGGGGTACAGATACGCAGTATTTT
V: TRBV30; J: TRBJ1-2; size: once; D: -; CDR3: CAWSNPWRGAARGYTF; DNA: TGTGCCTGGAGCAACCCCTGGCGGGGGGCGGCTAGGGGCTACACCTTC
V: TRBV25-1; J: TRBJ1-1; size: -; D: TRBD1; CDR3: CASRQTGWGAEAFF; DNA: TGTGCCAGCAGGCAGACAGGGTGGGGTGCTGAAGCTTTCTTT
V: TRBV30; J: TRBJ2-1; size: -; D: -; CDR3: CAWSLVVYNEQFF; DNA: TGTGCCTGGAGTTTGGTGGTTTACAATGAGCAGTTCTTC
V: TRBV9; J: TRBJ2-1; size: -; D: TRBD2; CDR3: CASSPGTSGGPIFF; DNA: TGTGCCAGCAGCCCCGGGACTAGCGGGGGCCCCATTTTCTTC
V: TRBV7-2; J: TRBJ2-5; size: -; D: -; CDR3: CASSARPQETQYF; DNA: TGTGCCAGCAGCGCCCGTCCCCAAGAGACCCAGTACTTC
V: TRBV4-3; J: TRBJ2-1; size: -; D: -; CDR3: CASSQEETYNEQFF; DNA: TGCGCCAGCAGCCAAGAAGAGACCTACAATGAGCAGTTCTTC
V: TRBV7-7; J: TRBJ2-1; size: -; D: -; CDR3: CASSSGVGDNEQFF; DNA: TGTGCCAGCAGCTCGGGAGTTGGGGACAATGAGCAGTTCTTC
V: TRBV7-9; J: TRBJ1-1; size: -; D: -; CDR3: CASSLPGQNTEAFF; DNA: TGTGCCAGCAGCTTACCAGGGCAGAACACTGAAGCTTTCTTT
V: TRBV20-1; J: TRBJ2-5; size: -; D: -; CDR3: CSYRFQETQYF; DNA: TGCAGTTACAGGTTCCAAGAGACCCAGTACTTC
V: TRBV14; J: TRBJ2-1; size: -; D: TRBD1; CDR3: CASSRGTGVHSYNEQFF; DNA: TGTGCCAGCAGCCGAGGGACAGGGGTTCATTCCTACAATGAGCAGTTCTTC
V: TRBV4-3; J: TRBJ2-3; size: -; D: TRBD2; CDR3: CASSLATSLSDTQYF; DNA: TGCGCCAGCAGTCTCGCGACTAGCCTCTCAGATACGCAGTATTTT
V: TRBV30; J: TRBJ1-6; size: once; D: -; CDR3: CAWSSDINSPLHF; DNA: TGTGCCTGGAGTTCGGACATCAATTCACCCCTCCACTTT
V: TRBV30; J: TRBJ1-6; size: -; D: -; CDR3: CAWTQDSYNSPLHF; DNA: TGTGCCTGGACCCAAGACTCCTATAATTCACCCCTCCACTTT
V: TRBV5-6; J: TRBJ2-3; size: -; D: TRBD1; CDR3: CASSTDRGTDTQYF; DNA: TGTGCCAGCAGCACGGACAGGGGGACAGATACGCAGTATTTT
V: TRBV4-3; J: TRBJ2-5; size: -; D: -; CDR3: CASSQDLGLNLGETQYF; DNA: TGCGCCAGCAGCCAAGATCTAGGACTAAACCTTGGGGAGACCCAGTACTTC
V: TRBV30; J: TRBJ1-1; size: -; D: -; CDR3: CAWTPTGEAFF; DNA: TGTGCCTGGACCCCTACAGGGGAAGCTTTCTTT
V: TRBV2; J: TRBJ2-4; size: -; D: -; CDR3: CASSAGTDYIAKNIQYF; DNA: TGTGCCAGCAGTGCCGGTACAGACTATATAGCCAAAAACATTCAGTACTTC
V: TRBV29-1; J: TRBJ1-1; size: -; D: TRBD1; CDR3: CSAGGRVDEAFF; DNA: TGCAGCGCAGGGGGCAGGGTCGATGAAGCTTTCTTT
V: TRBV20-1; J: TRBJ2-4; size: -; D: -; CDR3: CSGGIIQYF; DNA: TGCAGTGGGGGCATAATTCAGTACTTC
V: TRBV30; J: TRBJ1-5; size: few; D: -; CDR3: CAWSVRGGWQPQHF; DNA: TGTGCCTGGAGTGTACGGGGTGGCTGGCAGCCCCAGCATTTT
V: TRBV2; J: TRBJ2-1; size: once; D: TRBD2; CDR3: CASSEMRENVGQFF; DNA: TGTGCCAGCAGTGAAATGCGGGAGAACGTAGGGCAGTTCTTC
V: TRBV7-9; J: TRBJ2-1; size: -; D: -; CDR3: CASGTERESSYNEQFF; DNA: TGTGCCAGCGGGACAGAGCGGGAGAGCTCCTACAATGAGCAGTTCTTC
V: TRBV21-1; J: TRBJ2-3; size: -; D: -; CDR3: CASSKGTKNTDTQYF; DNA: TGTGCCAGCAGCAAAGGGACCAAGAACACAGATACGCAGTATTTT
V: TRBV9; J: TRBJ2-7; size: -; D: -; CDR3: CASSVAQGSSYEQYF; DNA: TGTGCCAGCAGCGTAGCTCAGGGGAGCTCCTACGAGCAGTACTTC
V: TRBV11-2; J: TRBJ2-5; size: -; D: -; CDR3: CASGPTALETQYF; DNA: TGTGCCAGCGGCCCGACAGCTCTCGAGACCCAGTACTTC
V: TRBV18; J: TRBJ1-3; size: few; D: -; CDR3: CASSPVFPAGNTIYF; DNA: TGTGCCAGCTCACCAGTATTTCCCGCTGGCAACACCATATATTTT
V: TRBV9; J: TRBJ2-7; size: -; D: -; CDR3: CASNEDGSYEQYF; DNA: TGTGCCAGCAATGAAGATGGCTCCTACGAGCAGTACTTC
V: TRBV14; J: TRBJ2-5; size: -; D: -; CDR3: CASSQGVGETQYF; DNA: TGTGCCAGCAGCCAAGGCGTAGGGGAGACCCAGTACTTC
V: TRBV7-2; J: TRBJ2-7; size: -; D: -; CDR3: CASSFLRDRQYF; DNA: TGTGCCAGCAGCTTCCTCCGGGACCGCCAGTACTTC
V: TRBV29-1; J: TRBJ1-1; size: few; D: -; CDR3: CSVERLIVNTEAFF; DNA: TGCAGCGTTGAACGGCTGATCGTGAACACTGAAGCTTTCTTT
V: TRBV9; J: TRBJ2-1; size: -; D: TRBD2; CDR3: CASSPGLALVNEQFF; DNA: TGTGCCAGCAGCCCGGGACTAGCGTTGGTGAATGAGCAGTTCTTC
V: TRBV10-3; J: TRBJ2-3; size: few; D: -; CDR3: CAIFVTGPTDTQYF; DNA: TGTGCCATCTTCGTTACAGGTCCCACAGATACGCAGTATTTT
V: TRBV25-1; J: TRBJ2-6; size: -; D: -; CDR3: CASSFAGANVLTF; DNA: TGTGCCAGCAGCTTTGCGGGGGCCAACGTCCTGACTTTC
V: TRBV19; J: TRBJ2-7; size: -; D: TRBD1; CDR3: CASRELGQGSYEQYF; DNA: TGTGCCAGTAGGGAATTGGGACAGGGGAGCTACGAGCAGTACTTC
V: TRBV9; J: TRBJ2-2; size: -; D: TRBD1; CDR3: CASSAGGQANTGELFF; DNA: TGTGCCAGCAGCGCCGGGGGACAGGCAAACACCGGGGAGCTGTTTTTT
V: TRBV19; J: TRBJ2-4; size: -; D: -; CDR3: CASSIGTENIQYF; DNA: TGTGCCAGTAGTATCGGGACGGAAAACATTCAGTACTTC
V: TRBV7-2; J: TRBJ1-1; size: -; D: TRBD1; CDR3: CASSAHRGPSTEAFF; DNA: TGTGCCAGCAGCGCCCACAGGGGGCCGAGTACTGAAGCTTTCTTT